This T cell receptor beta chain was captured by sequencing in a study of OX40 agonist ivuxolimab in advanced cancers. CDR3 size: 16 residues. Germline CDR1 reads MGHRA; CDR2 reads YSYEKL. After removal of 1 base from V and 0 bases from J, the junction contained 4 bases not matched to a gene. The assay was immunoSEQ multiplex PCR, and TCRdb's table has in-frame clones only and misses some. The repertoire consists of nearly 45,000 clones, with over 65% occurring once and the leading ten covering about 15%. This sequence was found in an adult with an advanced solid tumor such as melanoma, head and neck, liver or kidney cancer. This chain joins TRBV4-1 and TRBJ2-7, with 9 bases fitting TRBD2. The source was CD4+ or CD8+ T cells sorted from blood, collected in a trial of the OX40 agonist ivuxolimab. The CDR3 region has the DNA TGCGCCAGCAGCCAAGCTATACTAGCGGGCTCCTACGAGCAGTACTTC. As protein: CASSQAILAGSYEQYF.